This T cell receptor beta chain was identified in a study of cytomegalovirus exposure and HLA in healthy donors. Study-wide points: Cytomegalovirus-associated status was assigned to 150 or so TCR beta chains.

In the case of this clone: The antigen is undetermined.

The germline V gene encodes CDR1 SGHRS and CDR2 YFSETQ. J lost 7 bases, V lost 4 bases, and 3 bases had no gene match. The CDR3 runs to 14 residues. PCR used 60 Vbeta primers and 13 Jbeta primers. Method: immunoSEQ multiplex PCR; TCRdb's copy keeps in-frame clones and lacks some. Of 110,000 to 150,000 clones listed, around 70% are singletons. This sequence was found in an older woman in good health and CMV-seropositive. The genes are TRBV5-1 and TRBJ1-6, with 9 bases aligning to TRBD1. Sequencing was done on a sample of PBMCs. The CDR3 DNA is TGCGCCAGCAGCCGGACAGGGGACAATTCACCCCTCCACTTT. Translating gives CASSRTGDNSPLHF.